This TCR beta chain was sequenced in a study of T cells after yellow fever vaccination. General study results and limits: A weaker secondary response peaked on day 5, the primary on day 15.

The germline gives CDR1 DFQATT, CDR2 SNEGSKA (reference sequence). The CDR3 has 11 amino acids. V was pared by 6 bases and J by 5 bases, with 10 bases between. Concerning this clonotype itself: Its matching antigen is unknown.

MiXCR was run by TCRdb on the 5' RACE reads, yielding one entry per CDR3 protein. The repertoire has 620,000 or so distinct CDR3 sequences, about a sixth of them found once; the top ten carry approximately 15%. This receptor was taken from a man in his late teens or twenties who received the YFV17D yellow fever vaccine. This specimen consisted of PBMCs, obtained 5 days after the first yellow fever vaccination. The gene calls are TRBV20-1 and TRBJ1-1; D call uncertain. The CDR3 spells CSAVSRTEAFF. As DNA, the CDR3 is TGCAGTGCCGTGAGCCGGACTGAAGCTTTCTTT.